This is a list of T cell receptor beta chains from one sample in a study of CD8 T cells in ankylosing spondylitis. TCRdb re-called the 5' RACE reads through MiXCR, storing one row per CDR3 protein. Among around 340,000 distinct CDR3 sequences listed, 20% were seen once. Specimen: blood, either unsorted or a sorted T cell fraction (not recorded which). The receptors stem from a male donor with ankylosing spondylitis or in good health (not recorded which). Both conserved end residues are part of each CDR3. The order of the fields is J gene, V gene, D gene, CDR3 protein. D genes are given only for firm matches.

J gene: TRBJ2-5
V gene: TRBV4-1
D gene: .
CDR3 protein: CASSQVPGPETQYF

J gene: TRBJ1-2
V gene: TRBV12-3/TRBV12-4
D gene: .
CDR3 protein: CASSLGAEGYTF

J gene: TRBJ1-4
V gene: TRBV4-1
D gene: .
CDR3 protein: CASSHEGQVNEKLFF

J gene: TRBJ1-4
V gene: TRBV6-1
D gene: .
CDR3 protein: CASSEGTGQGNEKLFF

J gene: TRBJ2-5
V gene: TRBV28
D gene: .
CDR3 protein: CASSLPPGSEETQYF

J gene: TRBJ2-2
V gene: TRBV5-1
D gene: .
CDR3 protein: CASSPDREGTGELFF

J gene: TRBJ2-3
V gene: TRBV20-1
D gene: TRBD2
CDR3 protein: CSARGYSGGIGTDTQYF

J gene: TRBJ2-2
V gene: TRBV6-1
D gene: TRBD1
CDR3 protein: CASSQGQGVRGELFF

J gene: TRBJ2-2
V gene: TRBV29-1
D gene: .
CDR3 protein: CSVPGTPNTGELFF

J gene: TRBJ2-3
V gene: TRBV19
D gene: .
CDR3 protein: CASSIGGGFTDTQYF

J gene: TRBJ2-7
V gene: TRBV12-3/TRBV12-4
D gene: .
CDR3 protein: CASSLQGYSYEQYF

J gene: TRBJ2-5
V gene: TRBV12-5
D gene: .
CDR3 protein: CASGLDRRAETQYF

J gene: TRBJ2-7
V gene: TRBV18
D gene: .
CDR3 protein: CASSPPHYEQYF

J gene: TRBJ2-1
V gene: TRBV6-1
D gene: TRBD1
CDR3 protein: CASSIRTGGNEQFF

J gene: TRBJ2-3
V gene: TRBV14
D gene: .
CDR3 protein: CASSQGLLSTDTQYF

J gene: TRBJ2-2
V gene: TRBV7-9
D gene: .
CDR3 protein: CASSPPGKRTGELFF

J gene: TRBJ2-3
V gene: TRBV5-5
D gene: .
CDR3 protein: CASSPDFYTQYF

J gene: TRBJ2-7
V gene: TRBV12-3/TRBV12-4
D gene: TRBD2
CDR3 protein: CASISSSGGSYEQYF

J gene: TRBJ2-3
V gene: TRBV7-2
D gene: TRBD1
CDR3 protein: CASSLARQGTYTDTQYF

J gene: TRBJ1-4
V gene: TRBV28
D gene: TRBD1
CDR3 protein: CASSSDRGRDEKLFF

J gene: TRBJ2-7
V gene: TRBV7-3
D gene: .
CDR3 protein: CASSLFGGSTYEQYF

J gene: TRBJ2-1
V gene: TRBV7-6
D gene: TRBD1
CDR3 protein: CASSLGDRGGNEQFF

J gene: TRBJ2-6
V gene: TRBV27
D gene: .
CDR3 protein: CASSLSLRQTNVLTF

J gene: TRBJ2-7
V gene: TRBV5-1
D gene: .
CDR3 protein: CASSSIGGPLGYEQYF

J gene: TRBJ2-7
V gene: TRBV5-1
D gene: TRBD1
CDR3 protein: CASSGGQHYEQYF

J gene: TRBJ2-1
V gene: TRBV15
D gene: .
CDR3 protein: CATSSTLSGVTFGGEQFF

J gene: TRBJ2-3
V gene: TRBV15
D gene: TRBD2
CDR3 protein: CATGRGGPDTQYF

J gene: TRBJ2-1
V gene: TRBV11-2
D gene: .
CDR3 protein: CASSFFPGGSSYNEQFF

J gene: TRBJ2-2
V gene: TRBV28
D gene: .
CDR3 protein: CASSPTATGELFF

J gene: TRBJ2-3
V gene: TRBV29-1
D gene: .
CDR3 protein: CSELRGGAPDTQYF

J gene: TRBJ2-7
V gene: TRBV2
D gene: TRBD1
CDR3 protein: CASTATGTISYEQYF

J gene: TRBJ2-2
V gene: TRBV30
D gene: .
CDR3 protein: CAWSDLGAGSTGELFF

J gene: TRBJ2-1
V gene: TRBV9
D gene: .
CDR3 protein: CASSVAEGEQFF

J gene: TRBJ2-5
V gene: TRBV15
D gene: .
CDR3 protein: CATSRDFGVQETQYF

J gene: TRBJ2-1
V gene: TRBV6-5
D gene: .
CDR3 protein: CASSYSFEMSNEQFF

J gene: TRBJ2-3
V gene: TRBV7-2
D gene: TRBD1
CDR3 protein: CASSTGQTNTDTQYF

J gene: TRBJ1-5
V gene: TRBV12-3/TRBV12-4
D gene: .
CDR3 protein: CASSPIGPNQPQHF

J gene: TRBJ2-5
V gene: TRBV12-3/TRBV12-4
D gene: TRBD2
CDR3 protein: CASSSGGPGGEYF

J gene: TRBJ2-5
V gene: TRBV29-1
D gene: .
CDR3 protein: CSVEERGRETQYF

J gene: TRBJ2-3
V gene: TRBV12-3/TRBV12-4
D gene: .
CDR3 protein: CASSWTASTDTQYF

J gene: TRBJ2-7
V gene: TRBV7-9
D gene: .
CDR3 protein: CASRDRSYEQYF

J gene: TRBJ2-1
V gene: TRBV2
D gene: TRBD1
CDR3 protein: CASRDRLFNEQFF

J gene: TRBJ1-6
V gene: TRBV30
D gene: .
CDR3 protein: CAWSAYNSPLHF

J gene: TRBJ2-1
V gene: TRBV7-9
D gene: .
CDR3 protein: CASSFSEQFF

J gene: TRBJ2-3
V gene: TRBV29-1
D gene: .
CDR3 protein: CSVTTDTQYF

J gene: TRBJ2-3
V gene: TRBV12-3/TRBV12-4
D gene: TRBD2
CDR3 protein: CATGGGASDTQYF

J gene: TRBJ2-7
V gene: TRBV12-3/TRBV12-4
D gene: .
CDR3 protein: CAVQGEVGDEQYF

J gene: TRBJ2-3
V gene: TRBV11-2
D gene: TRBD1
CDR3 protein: CASSDLTGGGTDTQYF

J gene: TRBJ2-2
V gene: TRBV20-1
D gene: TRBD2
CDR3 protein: CSARDLTSGAPLDTGELFF

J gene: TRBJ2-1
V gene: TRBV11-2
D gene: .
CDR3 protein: CASSRLQGKGRNEQFF

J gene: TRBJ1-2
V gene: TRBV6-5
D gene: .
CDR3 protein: CASSYLVREGGYTF

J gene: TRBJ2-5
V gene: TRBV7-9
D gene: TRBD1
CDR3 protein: CASSLAPTGKGETQYF

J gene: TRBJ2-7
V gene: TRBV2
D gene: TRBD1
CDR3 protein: CASSELDRDSYEQYF

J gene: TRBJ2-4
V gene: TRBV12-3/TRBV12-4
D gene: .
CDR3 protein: CASSPREVKNIQYF

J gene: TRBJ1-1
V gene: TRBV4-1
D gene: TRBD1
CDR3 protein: CASRQGSGTEAFF